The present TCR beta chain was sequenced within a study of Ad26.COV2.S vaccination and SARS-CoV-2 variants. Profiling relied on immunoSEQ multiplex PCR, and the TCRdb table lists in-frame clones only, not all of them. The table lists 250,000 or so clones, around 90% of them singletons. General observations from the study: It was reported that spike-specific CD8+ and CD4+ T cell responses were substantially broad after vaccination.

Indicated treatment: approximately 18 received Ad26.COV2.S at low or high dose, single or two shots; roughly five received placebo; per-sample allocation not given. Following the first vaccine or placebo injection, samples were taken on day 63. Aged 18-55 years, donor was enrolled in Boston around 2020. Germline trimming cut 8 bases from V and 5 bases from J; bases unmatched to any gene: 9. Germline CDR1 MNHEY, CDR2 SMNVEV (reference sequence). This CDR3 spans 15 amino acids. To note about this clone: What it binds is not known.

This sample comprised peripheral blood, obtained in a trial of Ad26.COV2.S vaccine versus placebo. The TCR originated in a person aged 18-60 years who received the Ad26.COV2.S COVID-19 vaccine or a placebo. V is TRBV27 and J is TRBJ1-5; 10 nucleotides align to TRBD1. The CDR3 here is CASAEGGQGHQPQHF. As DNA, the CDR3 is TGTGCCAGCGCCGAGGGGGGACAGGGGCATCAGCCCCAGCATTTT.